This T cell receptor (beta chain) was found in a study of cytomegalovirus exposure and HLA in healthy donors. Whole-study context: Within an early data release were roughly 90 million unique TCRs drawn from HLA-typed donors.

General study results and limits: It emerged from a later analysis that several of the most significant clusters appeared to be linked to common viral pathogens. Across donors, most TCRs were seen rarely, yet some public ones were widespread.

Note on this clone: Its target is unknown.

Looked up from germline, CDR1 is GTSNPN and CDR2 is SVGIG (reference sequence). CDR3 size: 13 residues. Trimming cost V 0 bases and J 0 bases, with 5 bases left between them. The PCR employed 60 Vbeta primers together with 13 Jbeta primers. The assay was immunoSEQ multiplex PCR, and TCRdb's table has in-frame clones only and misses some. This repertoire shows approximately 85,000 clones, about three quarters found once; its top ten account for over 8.5%. Sequencing used PBMCs. This TCR was recovered from a woman in her thirties or forties in good health and CMV-seropositive. The chain carries TRBV30 and TRBJ1-1; D gene ambiguous. The CDR3 region has the DNA TGTGCCTGGAGTGTGCGGGTGAACACTGAAGCTTTCTTT. Translation gives CAWSVRVNTEAFF. The complete variable domain, with remaining parts taken from reference TRBV30 and TRBJ1-1, reads SQTIHQWPATLVQPVGSPLSLECTVEGTSNPNLYWYRQAAGRGLQLLFYSVGIGQISSEVPQNLSASRPQDRQFILSSKKLLLSDSGFYLCAWSVRVNTEAFFGQGTRLTVV.